The 26 T cell receptor beta chains below all came from one sample that was sequenced in a study of cytotoxic CD8 clonotypes in ibrutinib-treated CLL. Sequencing was performed with immunoSEQ multiplex PCR; in TCRdb, only in-frame clones are kept and a portion is missing. Among under 150,000 clones listed, 70% to 90% were seen once. Material: PBMCs, obtained after 36 months of ibrutinib treatment. These receptors came from a human donor with chronic lymphocytic leukemia.

This chain links TRBV28 with TRBJ2-3; 12 bases are a match to TRBD1. CDR3 length equals 15 residues. With 3 bases clipped from V and 9 bases from J, the junction kept 7 bases outside the gene matches. Germline V gives CDR1 MDHEN, CDR2 SYDVKM. The CDR3: CASSFPGQGAGTQYF. The CDR3 bases are TGTGCCAGCAGTTTTCCGGGACAGGGGGCAGGGACGCAGTATTTT.

The chain is built from TRBV5-1 and TRBJ2-7; D is uncertain. The CDR3 consists of 14 residues. Between the trimmed V and J ends, which lost 5 bases and 0 bases, there was a span of 12 bases. The germline V gene encodes CDR1 SGHRS and CDR2 YFSETQ. CDR3 region: CASSPWADSYEQYF. DNA for the CDR3: TGCGCCAGCAGTCCTTGGGCGGACTCCTACGAGCAGTACTTC.

The chain has TRBV29-1 and TRBJ2-7; possibly TRBD1 for D (6 bases). Germline V gene lookup returns CDR1 SQVTM and CDR2 ANQGSEA. Trimming shortened V by 5 bases and J by 6 bases, and 14 bases separated the two germline ends. This CDR3 is 12 amino acids long. The CDR3 nucleotides are TGCAGCGTTACAGGGTGGGATAGCGAGCAGTACTTC. Amino acid sequence: CSVTGWDSEQYF.

The chain uses TRBV11-1 and TRBJ2-1, with D uncertain. Germline loops: CDR1 SGHAT, CDR2 FQDESV (reference sequence). CDR3 size: 13 residues. The V and J ends lost 5 bases and 7 bases respectively, with 12 bases between them. The CDR3 reads CASSLPNGNEQFF. In DNA form, the CDR3 reads TGTGCCAGCAGCCTTCCGAACGGGAATGAGCAGTTCTTC.

The CDR3 bases are TGCAGCGTTGCTTGGCCCAACTCTGGAAACACCATATATTTT. This translates into CSVAWPNSGNTIYF. This chain connects TRBV29-1 to TRBJ1-3, with unresolved D. The germline gives CDR1 SQVTM, CDR2 ANQGSEA. The V end was cut by 4 bases, the J end by 0 bases, with 10 bases between. The CDR3 runs 14 residues.

This clone appeared once. The chain joins TRBV5-6 to TRBJ1-2; 9 positions agree with TRBD1. CDR3 length equals 14 residues. Germline V lookup: CDR1 SGHDT, CDR2 YYEEEE. V gave up 4 bases and J gave up 4 bases; unmatched junction bases: 5. The CDR3: CASSRTGALYGYTF. The CDR3 coding sequence is TGTGCCAGCAGCAGGACAGGGGCCCTCTATGGCTACACCTTC. Drawing the rest from reference TRBV5-6 and TRBJ1-2, the complete variable domain is DAGVTQSPTHLIKTRGQQVTLRCSPKSGHDTVSWYQQALGQGPQFIFQYYEEEERQRGNFPDRFSGHQFPNYSSELNVNALLLGDSALYLCASSRTGALYGYTFGSGTRLTVV.

J is TRBJ2-3 and V is TRBV6-1; either TRBD1 or TRBD2 may fit D (5 bases each). Trimming cost V 0 bases and J 2 bases, with 12 bases left between them. Germline loops: CDR1 MNHNS, CDR2 SASEGT. The CDR3 is made up of 16 amino acids. The CDR3: CASSEATGLNTDTQYF. The CDR3 DNA follows: TGTGCCAGCAGTGAAGCTACAGGACTCAACACAGATACGCAGTATTTT.

This clone occurred a few times. The V gene is TRBV19, the J gene TRBJ1-2; 7 bases fit TRBD1. This CDR3 spans 15 amino acids. The ends lost 4 bases at V and 2 bases at J; junction bases unmatched: 7. In germline, CDR1 is LNHDA, CDR2 SQIVND (reference sequence). The CDR3 DNA reads TGTGCCAGTAGTACCACAGGGGCCCGAAACTATGGCTACACCTTC. It is translated as CASSTTGARNYGYTF.

This clone was seen a handful of times. The chain joins TRBV6-5 to TRBJ1-1, with no clear D. V was pared by 6 bases and J by 8 bases, with 10 bases between. The germline V gene has CDR1 MNHEY and CDR2 SVGAGI. The CDR3 consists of 11 residues. CDR3 in amino acids: CASRKLREAFF. In DNA, the CDR3 is TGTGCCAGCAGGAAATTGCGAGAAGCTTTCTTT.

The chain combines TRBV11-3 with TRBJ2-7, with D tentatively TRBD1 or TRBD2 (5 bases each). The germline gives CDR1 SGHNT, CDR2 YENEEA. The CDR3 contains 15 residues. The V gene lost 1 base and the J gene lost 6 bases, with 16 bases spanning the gap. The CDR3 coding sequence is TGTGCCAGCAGCTTAGGGGGGTCCCAGCCCTCCGAGCAGTACTTC. It yields the protein CASSLGGSQPSEQYF. Full variable domain (rest looked up from reference TRBV11-3 and TRBJ2-7): EAGVVQSPRYKIIEKKQPVAFWCNPISGHNTLYWYLQNLGQGPELLIRYENEEAVDDSQLPKDRFSAERLKGVDSTLKIQPAELGDSAVYLCASSLGGSQPSEQYFGPGTRLTVT.

In its sample, this clone was seen a few times. V gene TRBV4-1 combines with J gene TRBJ1-5; possibly TRBD1 for D (6 bases). The germline V gene has CDR1 MGHRA and CDR2 YSYEKL. The germline V and J ends were trimmed by 4 bases and 0 bases, with 13 bases remaining between them. CDR3 length equals 16 residues. The CDR3: CASSLTGAPSNQPQHF. The CDR3 nucleotides are TGCGCCAGCAGCCTCACGGGGGCGCCTAGCAATCAGCCCCAGCATTTT.

The V and J genes are TRBV6-5 and TRBJ2-7; 9 nucleotides line up with TRBD2. Trimming at V came to 5 bases and at J to 3 bases, leaving 5 bases not matched to a gene. Germline V CDR1 and CDR2: MNHEY, SVGAGI. CDR3 size: 14 residues. The CDR3 coding sequence is TGTGCCAGCAGTCATAGCGGGGGCGACTACGAGCAGTACTTC. Its protein product is CASSHSGGDYEQYF.

CDR3 in DNA: TGTGCCAGCTCACCATCCAGGGCTGGCTCTGGAAACACCATATATTTT. Translating it yields CASSPSRAGSGNTIYF. The rearrangement links TRBV18 to TRBJ1-3; D is perhaps TRBD1 (5 bases). V was cut by 2 bases and J by 0 bases, with 11 bases left in between. Germline V gene lookup returns CDR1 KGHSH and CDR2 LQKENI. The CDR3 extends over 16 amino acids.

The chain links TRBV6-5 to TRBJ2-1; D perhaps matches TRBD1 (7 bases). CDR1 is MNHEY and CDR2 is SVGAGI in the germline V gene. Trimming removed 2 bases at V and 10 bases at J, with 18 bases between. This CDR3 comprises 15 residues. As DNA, the CDR3 is TGTGCCAGCAGTTACCTCCAGGGGGGCGTTGGGGAGCAGTTCTTC. Its protein product is CASSYLQGGVGEQFF.

The chain links TRBV6-5 to TRBJ2-3; D gene unclear. The V and J ends lost 4 bases and 0 bases respectively, with 8 bases between them. The CDR3 has 14 amino acids. From germline, CDR1 is MNHEY and CDR2 SVGAGI. The CDR3 region is CASSSLPSTDTQYF. The CDR3 DNA is TGTGCCAGCAGTTCGTTACCGAGCACAGATACGCAGTATTTT.

The rearrangement links TRBV9 to TRBJ1-6; D is possibly TRBD1 (5 bases). V was shortened by 2 bases and J by 8 bases, with 14 bases between the two germline ends. The CDR3 extends over 15 amino acids. The germline CDR1 and CDR2 sequences are SGDLS and YYNGEE. This chain's CDR3 is CASSVGPGADSPLHF. The CDR3 coding sequence is TGTGCCAGCAGCGTTGGGCCCGGGGCAGATTCACCCCTCCACTTT.

This chain links TRBV20-1 with TRBJ1-2; no clear D. This CDR3 contains 10 residues. Germline values: CDR1 DFQATT, CDR2 SNEGSKA (reference sequence). Trimming left V 3 bases short and J 5 bases short, with 4 bases between. CDR3: CSARRYGYTF. Written as DNA, the CDR3 is TGCAGTGCTAGGAGATATGGCTACACCTTC.

The chain joins TRBV10-1 to TRBJ2-3; TRBD2 aligns across 7 bases. The V gene's germline CDR1 is WNHNN and CDR2 SYGVQD (reference sequence). V gave up 4 bases and J gave up 2 bases; unmatched junction bases: 6. The length of the CDR3 is 15 residues. CDR3 in DNA: TGCGCCAGCAGTGGGGGAACTAGCGACACAGATACGCAGTATTTT. This encodes CASSGGTSDTDTQYF.

V gene TRBV7-2 combines with J gene TRBJ2-1; 9 nucleotides line up with TRBD2. The CDR3 length is 18 residues. With 3 bases clipped from V and 8 bases from J, the junction kept 17 bases outside the gene matches. Germline V CDR1 and CDR2: SGHTA, FQGNSA. CDR3 sequence (DNA): TGTGCCAGCAGCTTCGCTTTTTCTAGCGGGGAGTGGATTTATGAGCAGTTCTTC. It codes for CASSFAFSSGEWIYEQFF. The whole variable domain, filled in from reference TRBV7-2 and TRBJ2-1, reads GAGVSQSPSNKVTEKGKDVELRCDPISGHTALYWYRQSLGQGLEFLIYFQGNSAPDKSGLPSDRFSAERTGGSVSTLTIQRTQQEDSAVYLCASSFAFSSGEWIYEQFFGPGTRLTVL.

The chain has TRBV2 and TRBJ2-7; 8 nucleotides align to TRBD1. The V gene end was trimmed by 3 bases and the J gene end by 1 base; junction bases not matched to a gene: 2. This CDR3 is 14 amino acids long. Germline assignment: CDR1 SNHLY and CDR2 FYNNEI. The DNA for the CDR3 is TGTGCCAGCAGTGAGAGGACAGGGTCCTACGAGCAGTACTTC. Translated: CASSERTGSYEQYF.

Only one count was recorded for this clone. The rearrangement links TRBV20-1 to TRBJ2-3; TRBD2 might be the D (5 bases). CDR3 length equals 11 residues. Germline CDR1 and CDR2: DFQATT and SNEGSKA (reference sequence). The V and J ends lost 6 bases and 4 bases respectively, with 8 bases between them. This CDR3 is CSAAEADTQYF. DNA for the CDR3: TGCAGTGCCGCGGAGGCAGATACGCAGTATTTT.

The rearrangement links TRBV7-9 to TRBJ1-3, with a possible D match to TRBD1 (5 bases). This CDR3 region has 15 residues. V was pared by 6 bases and J by 2 bases, with 14 bases between. Germline values: CDR1 SEHNR, CDR2 FQNEAQ (reference sequence). CDR3: CASRHHRSAGNTIYF. CDR3 DNA sequence: TGTGCCAGCAGGCACCACAGGTCGGCTGGAAACACCATATATTTT.

This rearrangement joins TRBV4-2 to TRBJ2-2; D is possibly TRBD1 (6 bases). Germline CDR1 and CDR2: LGHNA and YNFKEQ. The CDR3 spans 15 residues. The ends were cut back, 0 bases at V and 1 base at J, with 6 bases in the middle. Written as DNA, the CDR3 is TGTGCCAGCAGCCAAGAACAGGGGAACACCGGGGAGCTGTTTTTT. Protein sequence: CASSQEQGNTGELFF.

This chain connects TRBV18 to TRBJ1-2, with D perhaps matching TRBD1 (5 bases). Trimming cost V 1 base and J 7 bases, with 16 bases left between them. Germline lookup yields CDR1 KGHSH and CDR2 LQKENI. The CDR3 totals 15 residues. Here the CDR3 reads CASSPLDGAESGYTF. CDR3 nucleotide sequence: TGTGCCAGCTCACCACTTGACGGGGCGGAGTCTGGCTACACCTTC.

The chain is built from TRBV4-1 and TRBJ2-1, with a possible D match to TRBD2 (6 bases). The CDR3 runs to 13 residues. CDR1 and CDR2 from the germline V gene are MGHRA and YSYEKL. The V and J ends lost 1 base and 9 bases respectively, with 10 bases between them. CDR3: CASSQGRGVEQFF. In nucleotides, the CDR3 is TGCGCCAGCAGCCAAGGGAGGGGCGTTGAGCAGTTCTTC.

V gene TRBV6-6 combines with J gene TRBJ1-5, with D possibly being TRBD1 (6 bases). V was clipped by 6 bases and J by 4 bases, with 10 bases between them. This CDR3 is 13 amino acids long. Germline-derived CDR1 and CDR2 are MNHNY and SVGAGI (reference sequence). The CDR3 region is CASSTGLNQPQHF. DNA for the CDR3: TGTGCCAGCAGCACAGGGTTAAATCAGCCCCAGCATTTT.